This T cell receptor (beta chain) is drawn from a study of CXCR3-negative and CXCR3-positive naive CD8 T cells. Overall study results and limits: With respect to TRBV-TRBJ usage, naive CXCR3-negative and CXCR3-positive cells were similar; memory differed. Naive subsets expressed similar surface CD5; TRB CDR3 features served to infer TCR strength. With CXCR3 expression partially decreased after cryopreservation, most assays relied on fresh PBMCs.

As for this clonotype: The antigen is undetermined.

Each TRB cDNA library was prepared by 5' RACE (with UMI labels). TCRdb derives one entry per CDR3 protein from the 5' RACE reads, leaving out DNA. This listing includes about 57,000 distinct CDR3 sequences. This clonotype was sampled from a human donor in good health. Some clones in this sample may be carry-over from other donors' samples. The sequencing sample was made of memory CD8+ T cells from blood.

CDR3: CSVTGGAGDTGELFF. The chain combines TRBV29-1 with TRBJ2-2; absent DNA, TCRdb's TRBD2 call cannot be checked. Germline lookup yields CDR1 SQVTM and CDR2 ANQGSEA. CDR3 length: 15 residues.